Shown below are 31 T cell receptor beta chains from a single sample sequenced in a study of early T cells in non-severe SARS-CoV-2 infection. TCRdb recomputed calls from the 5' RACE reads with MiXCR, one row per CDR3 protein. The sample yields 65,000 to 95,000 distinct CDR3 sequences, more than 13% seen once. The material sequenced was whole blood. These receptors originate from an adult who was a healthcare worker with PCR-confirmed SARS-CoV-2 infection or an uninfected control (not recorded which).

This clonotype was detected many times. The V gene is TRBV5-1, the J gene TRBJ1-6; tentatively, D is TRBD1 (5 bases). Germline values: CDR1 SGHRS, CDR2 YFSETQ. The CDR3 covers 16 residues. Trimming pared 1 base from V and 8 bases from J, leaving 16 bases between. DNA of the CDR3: TGCGCCAGCAGCTTGACTACCGACAGTCGTTATTCACCCCTCCACTTT. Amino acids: CASSLTTDSRYSPLHF.

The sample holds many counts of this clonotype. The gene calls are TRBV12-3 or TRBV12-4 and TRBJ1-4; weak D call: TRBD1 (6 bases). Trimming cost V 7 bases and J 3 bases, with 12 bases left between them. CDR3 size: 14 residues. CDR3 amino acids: CASTWGQPNEKLFF. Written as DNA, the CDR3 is TGTGCCAGCACCTGGGGGCAGCCTAATGAAAAACTGTTTTTT.

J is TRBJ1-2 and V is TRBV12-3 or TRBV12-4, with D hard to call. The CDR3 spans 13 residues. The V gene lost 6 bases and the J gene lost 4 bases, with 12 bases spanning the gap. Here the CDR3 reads CASSSALGYGYTF. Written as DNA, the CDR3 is TGTGCCAGCAGCTCGGCTCTGGGCTATGGCTACACCTTC.

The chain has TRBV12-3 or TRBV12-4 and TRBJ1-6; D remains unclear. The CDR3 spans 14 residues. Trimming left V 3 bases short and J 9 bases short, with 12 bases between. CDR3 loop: CASSLGRDSSPLHF. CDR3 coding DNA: TGTGCCAGCAGTTTGGGCCGGGATAGTTCACCCCTCCACTTT.

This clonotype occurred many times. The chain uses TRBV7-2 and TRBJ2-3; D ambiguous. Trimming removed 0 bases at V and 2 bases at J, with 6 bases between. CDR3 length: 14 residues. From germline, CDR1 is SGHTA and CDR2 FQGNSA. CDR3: CASSLATYTDTQYF. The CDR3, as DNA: TGTGCCAGCAGCTTAGCCACCTACACAGATACGCAGTATTTT.

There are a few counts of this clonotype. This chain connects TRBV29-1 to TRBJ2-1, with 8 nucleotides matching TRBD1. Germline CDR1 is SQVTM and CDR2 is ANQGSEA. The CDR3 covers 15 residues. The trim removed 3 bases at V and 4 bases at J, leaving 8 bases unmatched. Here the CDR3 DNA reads TGCAGCGTTGATACCGGGACAGGAGATTACAATGAGCAGTTCTTC. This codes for CSVDTGTGDYNEQFF.

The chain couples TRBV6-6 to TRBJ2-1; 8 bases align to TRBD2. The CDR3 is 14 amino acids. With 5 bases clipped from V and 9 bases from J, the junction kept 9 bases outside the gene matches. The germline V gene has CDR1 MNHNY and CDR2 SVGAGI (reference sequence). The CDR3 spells CASSSAGGSGEQFF. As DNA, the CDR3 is TGTGCCAGCAGTAGTGCGGGGGGATCGGGTGAGCAGTTCTTC.

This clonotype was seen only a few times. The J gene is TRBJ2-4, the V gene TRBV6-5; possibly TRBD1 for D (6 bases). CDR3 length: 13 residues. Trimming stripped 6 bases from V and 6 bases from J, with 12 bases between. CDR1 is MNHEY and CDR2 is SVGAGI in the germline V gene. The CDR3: CASRPGDLNIQYF. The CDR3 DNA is TGTGCCAGCAGGCCAGGGGATTTAAACATTCAGTACTTC.

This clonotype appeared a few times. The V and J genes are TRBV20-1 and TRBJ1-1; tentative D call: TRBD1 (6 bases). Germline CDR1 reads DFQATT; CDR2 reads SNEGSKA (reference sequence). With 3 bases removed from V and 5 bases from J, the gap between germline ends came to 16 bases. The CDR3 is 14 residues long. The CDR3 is CSARRTGRGTEAFF. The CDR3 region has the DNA TGCAGTGCTAGGCGAACAGGGAGAGGTACTGAAGCTTTCTTT.

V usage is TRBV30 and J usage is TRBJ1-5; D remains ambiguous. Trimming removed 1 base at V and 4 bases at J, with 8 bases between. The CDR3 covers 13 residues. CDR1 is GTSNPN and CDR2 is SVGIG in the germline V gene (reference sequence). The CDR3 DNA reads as TGTGCCTGGAGTGCTGGGTTAAATCAGCCCCAGCATTTT. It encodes CAWSAGLNQPQHF.

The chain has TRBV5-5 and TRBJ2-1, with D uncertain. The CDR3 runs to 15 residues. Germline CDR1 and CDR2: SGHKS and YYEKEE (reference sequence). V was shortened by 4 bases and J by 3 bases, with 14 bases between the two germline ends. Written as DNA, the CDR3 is TGTGCCAGCAGCCTTTCTGGTGGGGACTACAATGAGCAGTTCTTC. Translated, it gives CASSLSGGDYNEQFF.

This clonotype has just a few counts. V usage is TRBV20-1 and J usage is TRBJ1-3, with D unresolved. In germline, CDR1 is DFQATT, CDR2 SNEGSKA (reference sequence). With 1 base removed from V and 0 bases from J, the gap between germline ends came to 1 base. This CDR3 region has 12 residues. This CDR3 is CSARASGNTIYF. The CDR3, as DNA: TGCAGTGCTAGAGCCTCTGGAAACACCATATATTTT.

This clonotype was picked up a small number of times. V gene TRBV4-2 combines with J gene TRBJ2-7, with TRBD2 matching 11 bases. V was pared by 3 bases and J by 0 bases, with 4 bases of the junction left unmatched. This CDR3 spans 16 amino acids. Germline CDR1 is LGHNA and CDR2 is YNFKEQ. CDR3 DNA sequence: TGTGCCAGCAGCCAGTCTAGCGGGGGGTACTCCTACGAGCAGTACTTC. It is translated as CASSQSSGGYSYEQYF.

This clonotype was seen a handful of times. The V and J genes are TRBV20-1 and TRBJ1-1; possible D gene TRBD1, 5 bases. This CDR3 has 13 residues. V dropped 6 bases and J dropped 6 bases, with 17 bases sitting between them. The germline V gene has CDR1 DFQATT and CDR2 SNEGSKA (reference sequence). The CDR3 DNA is TGCAGTGCCCCACCGTCAGGGAAGGCTGAAGCTTTCTTT. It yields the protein CSAPPSGKAEAFF.

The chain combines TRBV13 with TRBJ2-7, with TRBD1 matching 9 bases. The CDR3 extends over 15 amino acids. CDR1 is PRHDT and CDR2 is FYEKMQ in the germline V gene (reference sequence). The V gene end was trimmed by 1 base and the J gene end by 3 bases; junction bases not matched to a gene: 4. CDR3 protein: CASSLVGTGNYEQYF. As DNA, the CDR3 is TGTGCCAGCAGCTTAGTTGGGACAGGGAACTACGAGCAGTACTTC.

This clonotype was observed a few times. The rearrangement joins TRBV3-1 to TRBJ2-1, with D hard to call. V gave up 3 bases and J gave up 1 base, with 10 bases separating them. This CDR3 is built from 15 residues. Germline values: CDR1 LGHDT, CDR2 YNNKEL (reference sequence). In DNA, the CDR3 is TGTGCCAGCAGCCAGGGTCGATCTTCCTACAATGAGCAGTTCTTC. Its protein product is CASSQGRSSYNEQFF.

The CDR3 coding sequence is TGTGCCAGCAGCCGCGACAGGGGCCGCACAGATACGCAGTATTTT. This gives the protein CASSRDRGRTDTQYF. This chain links TRBV27 with TRBJ2-3; 8 nucleotides line up with TRBD1. Germline values: CDR1 MNHEY, CDR2 SMNVEV (reference sequence). With 6 bases clipped from V and 1 base from J, the junction kept 6 bases outside the gene matches. The CDR3 has 15 residues.

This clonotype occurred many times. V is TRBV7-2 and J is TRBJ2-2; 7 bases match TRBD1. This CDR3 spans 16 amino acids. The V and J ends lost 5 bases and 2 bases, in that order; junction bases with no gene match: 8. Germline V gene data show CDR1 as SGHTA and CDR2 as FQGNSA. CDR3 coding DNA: TGTGCCAGCAGCACGGCCGGGACAGACAACACCGGGGAGCTGTTTTTT. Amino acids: CASSTAGTDNTGELFF.

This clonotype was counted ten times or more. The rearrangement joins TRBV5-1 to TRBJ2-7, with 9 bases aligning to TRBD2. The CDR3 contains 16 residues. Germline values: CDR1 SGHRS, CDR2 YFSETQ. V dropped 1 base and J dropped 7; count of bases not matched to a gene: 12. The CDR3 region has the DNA TGCGCCAGCAGCTTGCGTGCGGGGGGGCCCGCTCAAGAGCAGTACTTC. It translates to CASSLRAGGPAQEQYF.

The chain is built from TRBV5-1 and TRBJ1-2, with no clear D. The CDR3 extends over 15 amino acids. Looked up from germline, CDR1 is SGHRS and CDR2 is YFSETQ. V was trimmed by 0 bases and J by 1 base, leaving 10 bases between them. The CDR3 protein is CASSLAGKGNYGYTF. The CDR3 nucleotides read TGCGCCAGCAGCTTGGCGGGGAAGGGTAACTATGGCTACACCTTC.

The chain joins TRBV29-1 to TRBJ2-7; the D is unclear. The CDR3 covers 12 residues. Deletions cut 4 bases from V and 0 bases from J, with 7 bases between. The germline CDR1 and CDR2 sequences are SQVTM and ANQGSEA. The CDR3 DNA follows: TGCAGCGTTGGAGGCAACTCCTACGAGCAGTACTTC. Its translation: CSVGGNSYEQYF.

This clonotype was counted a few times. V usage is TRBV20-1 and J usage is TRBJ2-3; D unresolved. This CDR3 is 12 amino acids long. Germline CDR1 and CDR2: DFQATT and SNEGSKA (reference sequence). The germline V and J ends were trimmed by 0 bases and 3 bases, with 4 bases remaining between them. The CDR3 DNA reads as TGCAGTGCTAGAGATCTTACAGATACGCAGTATTTT. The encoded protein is CSARDLTDTQYF.

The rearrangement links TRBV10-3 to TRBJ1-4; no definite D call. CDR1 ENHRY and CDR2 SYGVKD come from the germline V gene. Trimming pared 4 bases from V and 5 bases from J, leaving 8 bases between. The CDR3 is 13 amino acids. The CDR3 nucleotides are TGTGCCATCAGTGGGACGGTAAATGAAAAACTGTTTTTT. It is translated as CAISGTVNEKLFF.

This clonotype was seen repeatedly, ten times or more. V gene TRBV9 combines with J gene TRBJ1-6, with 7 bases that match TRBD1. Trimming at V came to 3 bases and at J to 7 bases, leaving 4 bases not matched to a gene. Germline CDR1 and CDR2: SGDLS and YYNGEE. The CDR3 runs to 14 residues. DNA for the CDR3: TGTGCCAGCAGCGGGGACAGCAGAAATTCACCCCTCCACTTT. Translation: CASSGDSRNSPLHF.

The CDR3 sequence: CASSPQPGVTEAFF. The CDR3 DNA follows: TGTGCCAGCAGCCCCCAGCCAGGGGTCACTGAAGCTTTCTTT. The rearrangement links TRBV7-8 to TRBJ1-1; maybe TRBD1 (6 bases). CDR1 and CDR2 (germline): SGHVS, FQNEAQ. Trimming left V 5 bases short and J 4 bases short, with 14 bases between. This CDR3 comprises 14 residues.

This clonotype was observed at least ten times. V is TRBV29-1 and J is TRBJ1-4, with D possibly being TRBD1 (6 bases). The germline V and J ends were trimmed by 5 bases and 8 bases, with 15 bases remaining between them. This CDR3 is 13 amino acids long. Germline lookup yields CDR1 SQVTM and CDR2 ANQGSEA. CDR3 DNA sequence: TGCAGCGTTTATGAACAGGGAAAGGAAAAACTGTTTTTT. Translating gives CSVYEQGKEKLFF.

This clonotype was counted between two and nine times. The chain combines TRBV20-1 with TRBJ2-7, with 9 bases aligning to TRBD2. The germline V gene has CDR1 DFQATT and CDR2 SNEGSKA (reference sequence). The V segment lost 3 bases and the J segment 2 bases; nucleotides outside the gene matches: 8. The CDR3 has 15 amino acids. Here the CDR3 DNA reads TGCAGTGCTAGTAAGGCTAGCGGGGCCGCCTACGAGCAGTACTTC. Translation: CSASKASGAAYEQYF.

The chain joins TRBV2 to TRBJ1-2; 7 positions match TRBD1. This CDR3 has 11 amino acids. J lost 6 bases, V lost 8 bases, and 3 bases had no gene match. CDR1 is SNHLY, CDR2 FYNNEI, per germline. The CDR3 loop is CASGTEDGYTF. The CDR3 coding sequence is TGTGCCAGCGGGACAGAGGATGGCTACACCTTC.

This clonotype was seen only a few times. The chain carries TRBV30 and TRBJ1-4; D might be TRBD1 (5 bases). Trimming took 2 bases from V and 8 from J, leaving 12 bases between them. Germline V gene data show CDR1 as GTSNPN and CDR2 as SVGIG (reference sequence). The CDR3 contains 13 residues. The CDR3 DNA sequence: TGTGCCTGGAGTAGGCAGGGTGGCGAAAAACTGTTTTTT. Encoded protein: CAWSRQGGEKLFF.

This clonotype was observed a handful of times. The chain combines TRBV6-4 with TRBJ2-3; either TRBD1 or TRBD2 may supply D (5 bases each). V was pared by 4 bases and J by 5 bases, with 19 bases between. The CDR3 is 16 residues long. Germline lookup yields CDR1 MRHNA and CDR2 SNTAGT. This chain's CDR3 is CASSARREGPGDTQYF. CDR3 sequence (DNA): TGTGCCAGCAGTGCCCGCCGCGAGGGGCCTGGAGATACGCAGTATTTT.

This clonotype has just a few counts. The CDR3 sequence is CSAKRLAGGPDTQYF. The CDR3, as DNA: TGCAGCGCCAAAAGACTAGCGGGGGGCCCAGATACGCAGTATTTT. The V gene is TRBV29-1, the J gene TRBJ2-3; TRBD2 matches at 13 bases. V trimming: 7 bases; J trimming: 4 bases; junction bases outside the gene matches: 8. This CDR3 contains 15 residues. Germline V gene sequence: CDR1 SQVTM, CDR2 ANQGSEA.